Listed below are T cell receptor beta chains from one sample, sequenced in a study of blood T cell repertoires in COVID-19. Here immunoSEQ multiplex PCR was the method, and the copy in TCRdb shows in-frame clones only, minus some. The data show around 370,000 clones, with 88% seen just once and about 1.1% held by the top ten. Source material: PBMCs or T cells enriched from blood (not recorded which). The origin of the receptors is a woman aged 18 to 35 who had recovered from COVID-19. CDR3s include the opening cysteine and the closing phenylalanine or tryptophan. The order of the fields is V gene, clone size, D gene, J gene, CDR3 DNA, CDR3 protein. D genes are given only for firm matches. Only part of the rows carry a size: once, few, many, or a class if the clone is expanded.

TRBV27,NA,TRBD2,TRBJ2-7,TGTGCCAGCAGTTTACGGGGGGGCTTCTACGAGCAGTACTTC,CASSLRGGFYEQYF
TRBV28,NA,TRBD1,TRBJ2-7,TGTGCCAGCACACGGGGACAGGGGGGCGAGCAGTACTTC,CASTRGQGGEQYF
TRBV5-1,NA,NA,TRBJ1-5,TGCGCCAGCAGCTTGGCCCCAGGGGTCAGCAATCAGCCCCAGCATTTT,CASSLAPGVSNQPQHF
TRBV27,NA,NA,TRBJ1-2,TGTGCCAGCAGTTTTGGTGCAGGGGTGGGATATGGCTACACCTTC,CASSFGAGVGYGYTF
TRBV11-2,NA,TRBD1,TRBJ2-7,TGTGCCAGCAGCTTAGAACCCCTGACAGGGGGCTACGAGCAGTACTTC,CASSLEPLTGGYEQYF
TRBV30,NA,TRBD1,TRBJ2-7,TGTGCCTGGAGTTTGGGGACAGGGTCCTACGAGCAGTACTTC,CAWSLGTGSYEQYF
TRBV3-1/TRBV3-2,NA,TRBD1,TRBJ1-2,TGTGCCAGCGTGGGACAGGGGGCCGGAGGCTACACCTTC,CASVGQGAGGYTF
TRBV18,NA,NA,TRBJ1-5,TGTGCCAGCTCACCACAGGGGACTATTAATCAGCCCCAGCATTTT,CASSPQGTINQPQHF
TRBV5-1,NA,NA,TRBJ1-5,TGCGCCAGCAGCCCCGGGACACTAAATTCCGCGTATCAGCCCCAGCATTTT,CASSPGTLNSAYQPQHF
TRBV27,NA,NA,TRBJ2-1,TGTGCCAGCAGTTTAAGGTCGGCGGTGCCCTCCTACAATGAGCAGTTCTTC,CASSLRSAVPSYNEQFF
TRBV23-1,NA,TRBD2,TRBJ2-5,TGCGCCAGCAGTCACCAAAGAGGGACTAGCGGGGAAAAGACCCAGTACTTC,CASSHQRGTSGEKTQYF
TRBV27,NA,NA,TRBJ2-3,TGTGCCAGCAGTCCCGGACGGGGGGCTAAACGGGGCACAGATACGCAGTATTTT,CASSPGRGAKRGTDTQYF
TRBV5-3,NA,NA,TRBJ1-1,TGTGCCAGAAGCTTGGGGGCGTTACCTCAAGACACTGAAGCTTTCTTT,CARSLGALPQDTEAFF
TRBV29-1,NA,NA,TRBJ1-1,TGCAGCGTTTGTCAGGGCCTGAACACTGAAGCTTTCTTT,CSVCQGLNTEAFF
TRBV11-2,NA,NA,TRBJ1-6,TGTGCCAGCAGGGCTATCGGGGAATCACCCCTCCACTTT,CASRAIGESPLHF
TRBV11-2,once,NA,TRBJ1-4,TGTGCCAGCAGCCTGGGGCAGCCGGCCCTAAAAGAAAAACTGTTTTTT,CASSLGQPALKEKLFF
TRBV6-6,NA,TRBD2,TRBJ2-7,TGTGCCAGCAGCCCTACTAGCGGGGGGGTAACCTACGAGCAGTACTTC,CASSPTSGGVTYEQYF
TRBV20-1,NA,TRBD1,TRBJ1-6,TGCAGTGCTAGTTCGAGATCGAGACAGGGGGATTTTAATTCACCCCTCCACTTT,CSASSRSRQGDFNSPLHF
TRBV9,NA,NA,TRBJ2-3,TGTGCCAGCAGCTTCAGCGGGCCAGAGAGCACAGATACGCAGTATTTT,CASSFSGPESTDTQYF
TRBV5-4,NA,NA,TRBJ1-4,TGTGCCAGCAGCTCGCGAGGGAGGAATGAAAAACTGTTTTTT,CASSSRGRNEKLFF
TRBV19,NA,NA,TRBJ2-1,TGTGCCAGTACTGGACTGGCTATTGGAAATGAGCAGTTCTTC,CASTGLAIGNEQFF
TRBV30,NA,TRBD2,TRBJ2-1,TGTGCCTGGATCTCTAGGGGGGGAGCGGGGGGGGATAATGAGCAGTTCTTC,CAWISRGGAGGDNEQFF
TRBV10-3,NA,NA,TRBJ1-5,TGTGCCATCAGTGAGTCGAGCATACGGGGGAAACAGCGTAGCAATCAGCCCCAGCATTTT,CAISESSIRGKQRSNQPQHF
TRBV11-2,NA,NA,TRBJ1-2,TGTGCCAGCAGGGCGGGGGCTGCGGGTGGCTACACCTTC,CASRAGAAGGYTF
TRBV6-5,NA,NA,TRBJ2-5,TGTGCCAGCAGTTACGATTCGGGGACCCAGTACTTC,CASSYDSGTQYF
TRBV4-1,NA,NA,TRBJ2-7,TGCGCCAGCAGCCAAGACAGGGGCACCCACGAGCAGTACTTC,CASSQDRGTHEQYF
TRBV5-1,NA,NA,TRBJ2-3,TGCGCCAGCAGCCGGGGAGATACGCAGTATTTT,CASSRGDTQYF
TRBV29-1,NA,TRBD1,TRBJ2-5,TGCAGCGGTCAGGGGGCTTGGGAGACCCAGTACTTC,CSGQGAWETQYF
TRBV2,NA,NA,TRBJ1-3,TGTGCCAGCAGTCCGGGGTCGGAAAACACCATATATTTT,CASSPGSENTIYF
TRBV30,NA,NA,TRBJ1-4,TGTGCCTGGAGTGGGTCGAGAACCGGGACTAATGAAAAACTGTTTTTT,CAWSGSRTGTNEKLFF
TRBV19,once,TRBD1,TRBJ1-3,TGTGCCACCGCACAGGGGGCCAGAAACACCATATATTTT,CATAQGARNTIYF
TRBV7-9,NA,NA,TRBJ2-3,TGTGCCAGCAGCCCCACAGGGAGTTCCGGAGATACGCAGTATTTT,CASSPTGSSGDTQYF
TRBV19,NA,NA,TRBJ1-1,TGTGCCAGTAGTCCCCGACACTCAACTGAAGCTTTCTTT,CASSPRHSTEAFF
TRBV5-1,NA,NA,TRBJ1-4,TGCGCCAGCAGCTCGAGACACTCCAATGAAAAACTGTTTTTT,CASSSRHSNEKLFF
TRBV2,NA,NA,TRBJ2-3,TGTGCCAGCACAGGGCACGGAGGCACAGATACGCAGTATTTT,CASTGHGGTDTQYF
TRBV3-1/TRBV3-2,NA,NA,TRBJ1-5,TGTGCCAGCAGCCATCGCAGGGGCGGGGGTCAGCCCCAGCATTTT,CASSHRRGGGQPQHF
TRBV4-1,few,NA,TRBJ1-6,TGCGCCAGCAGCCAAGGGCGGAGTTTCTCCGCCCTCCACTTT,CASSQGRSFSALHF
TRBV24-1,NA,NA,TRBJ2-2,TGTGCCACCAGTGATCCCTTCACCGGGGAGCTGTTTTTT,CATSDPFTGELFF
TRBV2,NA,NA,TRBJ1-1,TGTGCCAGCAGGCGGAGGGGCGCTGAAGCTTTCTTT,CASRRRGAEAFF
TRBV7-9,NA,NA,TRBJ2-5,TGTGCCAGCAGCCAGGCCCAGACCCAGTACTTC,CASSQAQTQYF
TRBV4-1,NA,NA,TRBJ2-3,TGCGCCAGCAGCCCCAACATGGGCCCAGATACGCAGTATTTT,CASSPNMGPDTQYF
TRBV13,NA,NA,TRBJ1-2,TGTGCCAGCAGCTCAAGATCGAGGGGCTACACCTTC,CASSSRSRGYTF
TRBV6-2/TRBV6-3,NA,NA,TRBJ1-1,TGTGCCAGCAGTCGTGGAGCAGCTTTCTTT,CASSRGAAFF
TRBV2,NA,TRBD2,TRBJ2-2,TGTGCCAGCGCAGTCAGCGGGACGAACACCGGGGAGCTGTTTTTT,CASAVSGTNTGELFF
TRBV5-1,once,TRBD1,TRBJ1-4,TGCGCCAGCAGTTTTCGTGGGACAGGGGATGAAAAACTGTTTTTT,CASSFRGTGDEKLFF